The 4 T cell receptor beta chains listed next were all sequenced from one sample in a study of blood T cell repertoires in COVID-19. Generated by immunoSEQ multiplex PCR, the TCRdb table keeps only in-frame clones and is missing some. This table holds around 100,000 clones, about 91% found once. Sequenced material: peripheral blood. The receptors here all came from a human donor in a cohort sampled during active COVID-19.

The rearrangement uses TRBV19 and TRBJ1-6, with a weak D call TRBD1 (5 bases). CDR1 and CDR2 (germline): LNHDA, SQIVND (reference sequence). This CDR3 spans 14 amino acids. Trimming took 5 bases from V and 8 from J, leaving 13 bases between them. The CDR3: CASSLGQGDSPLHF. CDR3 DNA: TGTGCCAGTAGTCTAGGACAAGGGGATTCACCCCTCCACTTT.

The chain joins TRBV5-6 to TRBJ1-2, with 8 bases lining up with TRBD1. In germline, CDR1 is SGHDT, CDR2 YYEEEE. The junction had 0 bases not matched to a gene; V was cut back by 1 base and J by 7 bases. The CDR3 runs to 12 residues. CDR3 nucleotide sequence: TGTGCCAGCAGCTTGACAGGGGGTGGCTACACCTTC. Protein product: CASSLTGGGYTF.

This chain joins TRBV18 and TRBJ2-7, with D possibly matching TRBD2 (6 bases). The germline V gene has CDR1 KGHSH and CDR2 LQKENI. Trimming shortened V by 1 base and J by 5 bases, and 18 bases separated the two germline ends. This CDR3 has 16 amino acids. CDR3 in DNA: TGTGCCAGCTCACCACGCTTACTAGGCGGGATTGACGAGCAGTACTTC. This codes for CASSPRLLGGIDEQYF.

This chain joins TRBV2 and TRBJ2-2, with a tentative D call TRBD1 (6 bases). This CDR3 spans 17 amino acids. The V end lost 4 bases, the J end lost 2 bases, and 17 bases lay between the germline ends. Per germline, CDR1 SNHLY and CDR2 FYNNEI. The CDR3 here is CASSVPTLGANTGELFF. CDR3 coding DNA: TGTGCCAGCAGTGTTCCCACCCTGGGGGCCAACACCGGGGAGCTGTTTTTT.